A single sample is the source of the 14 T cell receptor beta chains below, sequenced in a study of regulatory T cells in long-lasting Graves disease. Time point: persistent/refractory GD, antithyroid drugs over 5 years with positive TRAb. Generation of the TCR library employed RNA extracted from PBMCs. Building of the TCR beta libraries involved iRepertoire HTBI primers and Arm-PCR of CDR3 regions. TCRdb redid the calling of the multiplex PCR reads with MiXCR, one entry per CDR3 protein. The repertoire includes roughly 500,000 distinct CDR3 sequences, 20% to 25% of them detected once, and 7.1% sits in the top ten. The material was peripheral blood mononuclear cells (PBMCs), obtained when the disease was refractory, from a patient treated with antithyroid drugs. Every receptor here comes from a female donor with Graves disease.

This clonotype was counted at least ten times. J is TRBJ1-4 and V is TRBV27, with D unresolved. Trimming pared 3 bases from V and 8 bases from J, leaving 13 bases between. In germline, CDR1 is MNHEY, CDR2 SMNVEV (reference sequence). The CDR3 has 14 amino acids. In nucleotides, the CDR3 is TGTGCCAGCAGTTTCAACGGACCGCCGGAAAAACTGTTTTTT. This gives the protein CASSFNGPPEKLFF.

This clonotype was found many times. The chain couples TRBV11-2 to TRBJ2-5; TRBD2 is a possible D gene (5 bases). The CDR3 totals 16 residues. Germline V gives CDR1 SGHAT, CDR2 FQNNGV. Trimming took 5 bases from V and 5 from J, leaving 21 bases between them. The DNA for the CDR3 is TGTGCCAGCAGCCTGATGGGCTCGCTGCGGAGGGAGACCCAGTACTTC. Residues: CASSLMGSLRRETQYF.

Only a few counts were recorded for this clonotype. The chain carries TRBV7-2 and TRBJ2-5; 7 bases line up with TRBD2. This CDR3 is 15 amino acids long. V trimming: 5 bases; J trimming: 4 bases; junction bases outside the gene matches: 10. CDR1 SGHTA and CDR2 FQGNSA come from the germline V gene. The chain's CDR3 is CASSPELWEGETQYF. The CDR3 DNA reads TGTGCCAGCAGCCCCGAATTGTGGGAGGGAGAGACCCAGTACTTC. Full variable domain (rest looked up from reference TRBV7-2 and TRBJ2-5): GAGVSQSPSNKVTEKGKDVELRCDPISGHTALYWYRQSLGQGLEFLIYFQGNSAPDKSGLPSDRFSAERTGGSVSTLTIQRTQQEDSAVYLCASSPELWEGETQYFGPGTRLLVL.

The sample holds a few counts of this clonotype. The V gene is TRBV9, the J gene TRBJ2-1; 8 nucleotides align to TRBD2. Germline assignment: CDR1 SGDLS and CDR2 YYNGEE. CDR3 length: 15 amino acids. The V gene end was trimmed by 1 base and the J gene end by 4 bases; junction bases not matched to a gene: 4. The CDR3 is CASSVLAGHYNEQFF. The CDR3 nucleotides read TGTGCCAGCAGCGTACTAGCGGGTCATTACAATGAGCAGTTCTTC.

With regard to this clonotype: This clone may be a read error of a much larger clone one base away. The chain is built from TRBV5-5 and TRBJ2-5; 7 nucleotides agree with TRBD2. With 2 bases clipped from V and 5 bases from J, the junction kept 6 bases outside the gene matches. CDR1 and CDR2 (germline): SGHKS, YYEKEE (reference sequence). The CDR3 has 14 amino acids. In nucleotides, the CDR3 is TGTGCCAGCAGCTTAGCGGGGCCAGTGGAGACCCAGTACTTC. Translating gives CASSLAGPVETQYF.

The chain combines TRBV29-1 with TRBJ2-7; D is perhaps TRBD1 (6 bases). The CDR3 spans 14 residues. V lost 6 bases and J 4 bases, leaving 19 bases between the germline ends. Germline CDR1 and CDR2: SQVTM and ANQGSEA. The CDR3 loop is CSVGTGTSGYEQYF. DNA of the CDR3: TGCAGCGTGGGGACCGGGACATCTGGGTACGAGCAGTACTTC.

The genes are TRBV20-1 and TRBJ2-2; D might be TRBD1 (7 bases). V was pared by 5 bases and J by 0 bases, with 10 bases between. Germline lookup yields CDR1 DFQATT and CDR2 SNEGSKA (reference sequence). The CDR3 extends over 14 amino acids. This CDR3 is CSAAGQTNTGELFF. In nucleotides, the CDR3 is TGCAGTGCTGCGGGACAGACGAACACCGGGGAGCTGTTTTTT.

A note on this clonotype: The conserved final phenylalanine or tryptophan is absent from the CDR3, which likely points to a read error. In DNA form, the CDR3 reads TGTGCCAGCTTTACGACAGGGGGTTATGGCTACACCCTC. Translation gives CASFTTGGYGYTL. The genes are TRBV2 and TRBJ1-2, with 9 bases fitting TRBD1. The V gene end was trimmed by 8 bases and the J gene end by 5 bases; junction bases not matched to a gene: 6. The CDR3 spans 13 residues. CDR1 SNHLY and CDR2 FYNNEI come from the germline V gene.

The CDR3 DNA follows: TGCAGCGCCCTTCCGACGAACAGGGATGACACCGGGGAGCTGTTTTTT. Translated, it gives CSALPTNRDDTGELFF. The chain uses TRBV29-1 and TRBJ2-2, with D tentatively TRBD1 (6 bases). Germline V gene data show CDR1 as SQVTM and CDR2 as ANQGSEA. This CDR3 is 16 amino acids long. Trimming removed 7 bases from V and 3 bases from J, with 21 bases in between.

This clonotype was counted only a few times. The CDR3 loop reads CASRPSEAANTEAFF. Here the CDR3 DNA reads TGTGCCAGTAGGCCCTCCGAGGCGGCGAACACTGAAGCTTTCTTT. The chain employs TRBV19 and TRBJ1-1; D gene ambiguous. Germline V gene sequence: CDR1 LNHDA, CDR2 SQIVND (reference sequence). Trimming removed 6 bases from V and 1 base from J, with 15 bases in between. The CDR3 has 15 residues.

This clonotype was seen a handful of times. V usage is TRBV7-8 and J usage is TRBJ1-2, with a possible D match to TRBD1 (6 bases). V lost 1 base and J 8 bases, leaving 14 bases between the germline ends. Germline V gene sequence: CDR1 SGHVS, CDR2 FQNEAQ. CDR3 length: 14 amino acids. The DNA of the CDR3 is TGTGCCAGCAGCTTAGGGACAGCAGTAGAAGGCTACACCTTC. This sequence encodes CASSLGTAVEGYTF.

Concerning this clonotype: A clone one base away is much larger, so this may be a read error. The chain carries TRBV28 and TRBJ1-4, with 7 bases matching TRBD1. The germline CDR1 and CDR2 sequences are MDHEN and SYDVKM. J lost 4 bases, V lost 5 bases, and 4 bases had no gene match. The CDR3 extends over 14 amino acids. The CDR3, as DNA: TGTGCCAGCAGTGCACAGGGGTGTAATGAAAAACTGTTTTTT. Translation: CASSAQGCNEKLFF.

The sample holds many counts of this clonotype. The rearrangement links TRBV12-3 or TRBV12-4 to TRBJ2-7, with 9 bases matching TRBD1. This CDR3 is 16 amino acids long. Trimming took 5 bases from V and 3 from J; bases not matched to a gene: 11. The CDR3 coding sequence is TGTGCCAGCAGTCCTGGGACAGGGATACTCCGCTACGAGCAGTACTTC. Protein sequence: CASSPGTGILRYEQYF.

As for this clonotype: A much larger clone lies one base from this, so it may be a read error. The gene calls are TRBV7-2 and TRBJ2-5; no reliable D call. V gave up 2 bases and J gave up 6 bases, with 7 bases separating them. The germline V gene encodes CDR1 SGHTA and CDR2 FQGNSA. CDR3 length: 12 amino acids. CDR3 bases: TGTGCCAGCAGCTTATTCGTAAAGACCCAGTACTTC. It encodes CASSLFVKTQYF.